Below are 6 T cell receptor beta chains sequenced from a single sample in a study of T cells in Graves' hyperthyroidism and ophthalmopathy. The source material, RNA transcripts, was used to amplify TCR beta CDR3 regions. The TCR CDR3 first-round RT-PCR relied on the HTBI primer set. TCRdb fed the multiplex PCR reads into MiXCR, producing one record per CDR3 protein. Counted here are some 510,000 distinct CDR3 sequences, around 21% occurring once; the ten biggest clones make up around 27%. The sequenced sample was blood. The receptors derive from a man aged 18 to 30 with Graves' hyperthyroidism.

On this clonotype: The germline gene is not matched at one end of the junction; a read error may be the cause. This chain joins TRBV6-1 and TRBJ2-5; 10 bases map to TRBD2. This CDR3 is built from 15 residues. CDR1 is MNHNS and CDR2 is SASEGT in the germline V gene. CDR3 coding DNA: TGCGCCAGCAGCCAAGAGGAGCGGGGGGGGGAGACCCAGTACTTC. Amino acid sequence: CASSQEERGGETQYF.

Concerning this clonotype itself: Germline and junction disagree at one end, which may indicate a read error. This chain joins TRBV18 and TRBJ2-2, with D uncertain. The CDR3 is 15 residues long. Looked up from germline, CDR1 is KGHSH and CDR2 is LQKENI. This CDR3 reads CASSPPSWITGELFF. CDR3 DNA sequence: TGTGCCAGCTCCCCACCGAGTTGGATCACCGGGGAGCTGTTTTTT.

The gene calls are TRBV18 and TRBJ2-3, with D hard to call. V dropped 1 base and J dropped 3 bases, with 2 bases sitting between them. CDR3 length: 12 residues. CDR1 KGHSH and CDR2 LQKENI come from the germline V gene. The CDR3 nucleotides read TGTGCCAGCTCACCACAAACAGATACGCAGTATTTT. As protein: CASSPQTDTQYF.

The sample holds a few counts of this clonotype. V is TRBV6-1 and J is TRBJ1-3; D possibly corresponds to TRBD1 (6 bases). Trimming shortened V by 7 bases and J by 0 bases, and 16 bases separated the two germline ends. This CDR3 spans 16 amino acids. CDR1 and CDR2 (germline): MNHNS, SASEGT. The CDR3 here is CASIMTGPSSGNTIYF. The CDR3 DNA follows: TGTGCCAGCATCATGACAGGTCCCAGCTCTGGAAACACCATATATTTT.

Comments on this clonotype: Being one base from a much bigger clone, this may be a read error. The chain has TRBV19 and TRBJ1-1; 8 bases match TRBD1. The germline V gene has CDR1 LNHDA and CDR2 SQIVND (reference sequence). The CDR3 contains 15 residues. The CDR3 loop is CTSSMGTGLNTEAFF. The CDR3 bases are TGTACCAGTAGTATGGGGACAGGTCTGAACACTGAAGCTTTCTTT.

Only a few counts were recorded for this clonotype. V gene TRBV2 combines with J gene TRBJ1-2; D unclear. Between the trimmed V and J ends, which lost 6 bases and 4 bases, there was a span of 9 bases. CDR1 SNHLY and CDR2 FYNNEI come from the germline V gene. This CDR3 is 12 amino acids long. DNA of the CDR3: TGTGCCAGCAGGGAGGCCCTCTATGGCTACACCTTC. Its protein is CASREALYGYTF.